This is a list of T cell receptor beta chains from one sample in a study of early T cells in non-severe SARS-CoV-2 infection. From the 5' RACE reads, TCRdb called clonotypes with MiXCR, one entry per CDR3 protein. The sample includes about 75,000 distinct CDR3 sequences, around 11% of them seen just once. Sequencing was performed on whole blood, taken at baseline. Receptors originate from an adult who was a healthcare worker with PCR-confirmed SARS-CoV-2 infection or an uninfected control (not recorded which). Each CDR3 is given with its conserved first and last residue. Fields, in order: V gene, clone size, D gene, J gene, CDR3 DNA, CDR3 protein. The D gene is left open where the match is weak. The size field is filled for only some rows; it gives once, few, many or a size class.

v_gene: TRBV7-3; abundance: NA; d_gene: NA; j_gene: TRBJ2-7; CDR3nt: TGTGCCAGCAGCGCTAATCCCGGGGACGAGCAGTACTTC; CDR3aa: CASSANPGDEQYF
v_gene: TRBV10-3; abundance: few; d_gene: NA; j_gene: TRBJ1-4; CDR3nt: TGTGCCATCAGCGAACGCACGGGGAGCACTGAAAAACTGTTTTTT; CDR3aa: CAISERTGSTEKLFF
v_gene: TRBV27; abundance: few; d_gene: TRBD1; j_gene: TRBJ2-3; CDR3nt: TGTGCCAGCACCCCTCGGACAGGGCTTACAGATACGCAGTATTTT; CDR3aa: CASTPRTGLTDTQYF
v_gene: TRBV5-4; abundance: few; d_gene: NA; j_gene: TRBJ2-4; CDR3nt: TGTGCCAGCAGCTTGGTTTTCGAAGGCAAAAACATTCAGTACTTC; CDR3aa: CASSLVFEGKNIQYF
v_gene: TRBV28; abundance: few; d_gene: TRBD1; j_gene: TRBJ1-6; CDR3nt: TGTGCCAGCAACGACGGGACAGAGATTTCACCCCTCCACTTT; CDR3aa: CASNDGTEISPLHF
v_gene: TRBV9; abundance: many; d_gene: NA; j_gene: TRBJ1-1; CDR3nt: TGTGCCAGCAGCCCCACCGGGACAACGAACACTGAAGCTTTCTTT; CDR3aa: CASSPTGTTNTEAFF
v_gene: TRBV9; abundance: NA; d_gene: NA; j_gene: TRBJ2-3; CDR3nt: TGTGCCAGCAGCCCAAATCTAGCGTACAGCACAGATACGCAGTATTTT; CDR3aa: CASSPNLAYSTDTQYF
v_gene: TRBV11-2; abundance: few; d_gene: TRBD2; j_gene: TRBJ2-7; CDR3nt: TGTGCCAGCAGCTTAATGGGACTAGCGGGGAGCCCCTACGAGCAGTACTTC; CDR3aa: CASSLMGLAGSPYEQYF
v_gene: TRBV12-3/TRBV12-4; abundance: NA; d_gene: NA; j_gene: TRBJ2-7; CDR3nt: TGTGCCAGCAGTTCCGGACAGCAGCAACAGTACTTC; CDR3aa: CASSSGQQQQYF
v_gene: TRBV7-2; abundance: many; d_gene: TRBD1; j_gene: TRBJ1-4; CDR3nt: TGTGCCAGCAGCTTACAGGGGGCGGGTGAAAAACTGTTTTTT; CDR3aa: CASSLQGAGEKLFF
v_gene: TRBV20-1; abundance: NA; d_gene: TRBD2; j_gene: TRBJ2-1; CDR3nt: TGCAGTGCTAGTTCGGGACTAGCGGGGCAATTCTACAATGAGCAGTTCTTC; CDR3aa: CSASSGLAGQFYNEQFF
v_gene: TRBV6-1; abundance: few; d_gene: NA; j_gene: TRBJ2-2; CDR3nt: TGTGCCAGCATGTGGGGGAACCCCACCGGGGAGCTGTTTTTT; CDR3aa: CASMWGNPTGELFF
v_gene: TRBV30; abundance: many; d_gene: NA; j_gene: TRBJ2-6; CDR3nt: TGTGCCTGGGAACAGGGAACTGGGGCCAACGTCCTGACTTTC; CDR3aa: CAWEQGTGANVLTF
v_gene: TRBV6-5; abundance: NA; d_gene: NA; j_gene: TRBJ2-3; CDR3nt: TGTGCCAGCAGTTACGATGGGGTTGCAGATACGCAGTATTTT; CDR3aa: CASSYDGVADTQYF
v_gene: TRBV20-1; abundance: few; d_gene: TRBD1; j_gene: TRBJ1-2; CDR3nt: TGCAGTGCTAGACCTTACAGGGGGCATGGCTACACCTTC; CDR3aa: CSARPYRGHGYTF
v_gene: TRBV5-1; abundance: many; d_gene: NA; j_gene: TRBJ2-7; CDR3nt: TGCGCCAGCAGCGCAAGAAATGGGACGGACAGCTCCTACGAGCAGTACTTC; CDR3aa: CASSARNGTDSSYEQYF
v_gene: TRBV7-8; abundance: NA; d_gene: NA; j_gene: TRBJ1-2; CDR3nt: TGTGCCAGCAGCCTAGGACAGATTGCTAACTATGGCTACACCTTC; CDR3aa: CASSLGQIANYGYTF
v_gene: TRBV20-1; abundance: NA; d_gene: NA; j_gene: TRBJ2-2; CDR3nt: TGCAGTGTTTGGGACCCAAGATCCGGGGAGCTGTTTTTT; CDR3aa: CSVWDPRSGELFF
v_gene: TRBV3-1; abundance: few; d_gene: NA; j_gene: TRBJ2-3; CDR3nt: TGTGCCAGCAGCCACTTCACAGATACGCAGTATTTT; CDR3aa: CASSHFTDTQYF
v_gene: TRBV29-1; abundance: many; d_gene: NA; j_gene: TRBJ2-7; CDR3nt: TGCAGCGTTGCAACAGCTAGGGGCGCCGAGCAGTACTTC; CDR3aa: CSVATARGAEQYF
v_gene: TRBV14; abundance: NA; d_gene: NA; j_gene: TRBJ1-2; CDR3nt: TGTGCCAGCAGCCGGGACATCCGACCTGCCCATGGCTACACCTTC; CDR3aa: CASSRDIRPAHGYTF
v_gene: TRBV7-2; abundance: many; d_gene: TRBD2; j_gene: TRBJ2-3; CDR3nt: TGTGCCAGCAGCTTAGCGCATCTAGCGGGGGTAAATACGCAGTATTTT; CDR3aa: CASSLAHLAGVNTQYF
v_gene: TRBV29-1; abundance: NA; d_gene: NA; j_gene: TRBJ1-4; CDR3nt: TGCAGCGTTGAGGCAGGGGACTGGGATAATGAAAAACTGTTTTTT; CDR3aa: CSVEAGDWDNEKLFF
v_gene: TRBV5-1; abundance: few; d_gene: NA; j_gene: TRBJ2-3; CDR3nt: TGCGCCAGCAGCCCCTCAGCCACAGATACGCAGTATTTT; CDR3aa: CASSPSATDTQYF
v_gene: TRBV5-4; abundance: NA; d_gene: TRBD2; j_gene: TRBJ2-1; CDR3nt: TGTGCCAGCAGCCGGCCCCCGGCTAGCGGGGGCAATGAGCAGTTCTTC; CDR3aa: CASSRPPASGGNEQFF
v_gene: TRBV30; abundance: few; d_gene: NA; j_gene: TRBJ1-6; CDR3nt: TGTGCCTGGAATGGGAGAGGGAATTCACCCCTCCACTTT; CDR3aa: CAWNGRGNSPLHF
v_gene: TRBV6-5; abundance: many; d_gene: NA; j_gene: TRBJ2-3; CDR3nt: TGTGCCAGCAGGTCGGTGGGGCCAGATACGCAGTATTTT; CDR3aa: CASRSVGPDTQYF
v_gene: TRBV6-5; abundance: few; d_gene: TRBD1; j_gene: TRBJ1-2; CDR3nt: TGTGCCAGCAGAGCCAAAAGGACAGGGAACTATGGCTACACCTTC; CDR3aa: CASRAKRTGNYGYTF
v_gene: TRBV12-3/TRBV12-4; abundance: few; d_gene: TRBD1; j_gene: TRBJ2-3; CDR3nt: TGTGCCAGCAGCTATCGACAGGGGTGGGATACGCAGTATTTT; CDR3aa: CASSYRQGWDTQYF
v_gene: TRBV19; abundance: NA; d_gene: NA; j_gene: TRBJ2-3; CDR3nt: TGTGCCAGTAAGCCAGGGCCGTACACAGATACGCAGTATTTT; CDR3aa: CASKPGPYTDTQYF
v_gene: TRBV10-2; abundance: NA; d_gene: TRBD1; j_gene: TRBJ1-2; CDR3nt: TGCGCCAGCAGTGGGACAGGGAACCAGGCGCCTGGCTACACCTTC; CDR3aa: CASSGTGNQAPGYTF
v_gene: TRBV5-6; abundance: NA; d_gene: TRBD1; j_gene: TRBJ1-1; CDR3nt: TGTGCCAGCAGCCGGGACAGGGGAATCGTGGGAGCTTTCTTT; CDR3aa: CASSRDRGIVGAFF
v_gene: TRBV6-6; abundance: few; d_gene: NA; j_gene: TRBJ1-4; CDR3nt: TGTGCCGTCTGGGGGCTCGGTGAAAAACTGTTTTTT; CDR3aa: CAVWGLGEKLFF
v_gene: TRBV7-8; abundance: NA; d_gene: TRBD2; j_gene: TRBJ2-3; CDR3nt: TGTGCCAGCAGCTCTTTAGCGGGGGGGTTCAGGTTAGATACGCAGTATTTT; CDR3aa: CASSSLAGGFRLDTQYF
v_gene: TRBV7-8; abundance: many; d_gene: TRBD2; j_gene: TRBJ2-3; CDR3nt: TGTGCCAGCAGCTTATTAACTAGCGGGGGCCCTAGCACAGATACGCAGTATTTT; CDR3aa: CASSLLTSGGPSTDTQYF
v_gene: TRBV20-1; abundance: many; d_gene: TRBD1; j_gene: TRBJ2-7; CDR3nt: TGCAGTGCTAGAATAGGACAGGGGACTGGCGAGCAGTACTTC; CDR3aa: CSARIGQGTGEQYF
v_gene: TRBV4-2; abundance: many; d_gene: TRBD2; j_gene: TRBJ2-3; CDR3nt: TGTGCCAGCAGCCAGGCTAGCGGGTCGGGCACAGATACGCAGTATTTT; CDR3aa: CASSQASGSGTDTQYF
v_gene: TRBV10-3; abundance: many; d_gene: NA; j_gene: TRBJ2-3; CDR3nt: TGTGCCATCAGTGAACGTGGGGGGATTAGCACAGATACGCAGTATTTT; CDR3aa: CAISERGGISTDTQYF
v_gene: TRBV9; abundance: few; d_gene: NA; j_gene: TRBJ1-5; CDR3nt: TGTGCCAGCAGCCCCACAAGTACCAATCAGCCCCAGCATTTT; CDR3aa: CASSPTSTNQPQHF
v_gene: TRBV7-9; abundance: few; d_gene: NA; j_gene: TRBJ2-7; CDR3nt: TGTGCCAGCAGCTTAGTTCGGGCCCAACTTTCCTACGAGCAGTACTTC; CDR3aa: CASSLVRAQLSYEQYF
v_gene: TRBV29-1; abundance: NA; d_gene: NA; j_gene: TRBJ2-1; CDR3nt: TGCAGCGTTGAAGAAAGCAGGGGCGGGGAGCAGTTCTTC; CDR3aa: CSVEESRGGEQFF
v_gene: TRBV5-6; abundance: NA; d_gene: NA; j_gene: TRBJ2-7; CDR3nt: TGTGCCAGCAGCCGCCCAGGGCTTACGGGCGAGCAGTACTTC; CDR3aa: CASSRPGLTGEQYF
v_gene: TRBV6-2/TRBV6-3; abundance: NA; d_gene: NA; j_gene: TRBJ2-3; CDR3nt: TGTGCCAGCAGATCCGACACAGATACGCAGTATTTT; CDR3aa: CASRSDTDTQYF
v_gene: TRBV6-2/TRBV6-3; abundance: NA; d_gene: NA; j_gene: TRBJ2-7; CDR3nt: TGTGCCAGCAGTTACAGACTCTACGAGCAGTACTTC; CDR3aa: CASSYRLYEQYF
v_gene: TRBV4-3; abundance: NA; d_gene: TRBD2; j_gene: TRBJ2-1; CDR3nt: TGCGCCAGCAGCCAAGAAGGACTAGCGGATTACAATGAGCAGTTCTTC; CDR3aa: CASSQEGLADYNEQFF
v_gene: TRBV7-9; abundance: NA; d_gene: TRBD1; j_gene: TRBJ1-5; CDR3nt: TGTGCCAGCAGCCCGGAGACAGGGAGCGATCAGCCCCAGCATTTT; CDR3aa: CASSPETGSDQPQHF
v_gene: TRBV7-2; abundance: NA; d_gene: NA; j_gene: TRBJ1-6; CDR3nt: TGTGCCAGCAGCTTAGAACCGGGTCTAGGATCACCCCTCCATTTT; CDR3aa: CASSLEPGLGSPLHF
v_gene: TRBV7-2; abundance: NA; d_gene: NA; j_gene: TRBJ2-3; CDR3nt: TGTGCCAGCAGCCTATCAACAGGGCTCATGACAGATACGCAGTATTTT; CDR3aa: CASSLSTGLMTDTQYF